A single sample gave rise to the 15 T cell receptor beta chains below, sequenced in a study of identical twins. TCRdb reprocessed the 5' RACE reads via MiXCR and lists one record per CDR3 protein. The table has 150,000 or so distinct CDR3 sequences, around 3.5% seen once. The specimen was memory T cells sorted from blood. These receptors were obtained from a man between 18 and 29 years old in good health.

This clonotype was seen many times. DNA for the CDR3: TGCGCCAGCAGCCAAGCAGGGGGACCCTACGAGCAGTACTTC. It encodes CASSQAGGPYEQYF. The rearrangement links TRBV4-3 to TRBJ2-7; 7 nucleotides line up with TRBD1. Germline values: CDR1 LGHNA, CDR2 YSLEER. The CDR3 sequence is 14 residues long. J gave up 2 bases and V 1 base, and 2 bases lay outside the gene matches.

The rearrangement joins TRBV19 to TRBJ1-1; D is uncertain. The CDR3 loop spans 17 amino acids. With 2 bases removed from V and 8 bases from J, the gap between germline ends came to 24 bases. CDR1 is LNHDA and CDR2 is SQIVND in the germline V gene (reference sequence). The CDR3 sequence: CASSIILGHLSPVEAFF. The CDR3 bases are TGTGCCAGTAGTATAATTCTTGGTCACCTCTCCCCCGTCGAAGCTTTCTTT.

The CDR3 here is CASSPGVLGEQYV. CDR3 nucleotide sequence: TGTGCCAGCAGCCCAGGGGTATTAGGCGAGCAGTACGTC. The genes are TRBV7-9 and TRBJ2-7, with D tentatively TRBD1 (6 bases). The V end was cut by 5 bases, the J end by 6 bases, with 14 bases between. This CDR3 spans 13 amino acids. Per germline, CDR1 SEHNR and CDR2 FQNEAQ (reference sequence).

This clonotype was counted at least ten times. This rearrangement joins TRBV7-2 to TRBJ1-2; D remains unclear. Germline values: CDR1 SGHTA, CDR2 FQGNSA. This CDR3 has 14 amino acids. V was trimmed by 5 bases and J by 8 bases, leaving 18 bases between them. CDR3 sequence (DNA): TGTGCCAGCAGCACCCCGAGGGAGTCGGAGGGCTACACCTTC. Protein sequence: CASSTPRESEGYTF.

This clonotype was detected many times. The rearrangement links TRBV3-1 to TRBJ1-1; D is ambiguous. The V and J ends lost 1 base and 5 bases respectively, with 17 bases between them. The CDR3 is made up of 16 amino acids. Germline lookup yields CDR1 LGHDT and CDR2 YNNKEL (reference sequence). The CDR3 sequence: CASSQGGLQTRTEAFF. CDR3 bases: TGTGCCAGCAGCCAAGGAGGTTTACAGACGAGGACTGAAGCTTTCTTT.

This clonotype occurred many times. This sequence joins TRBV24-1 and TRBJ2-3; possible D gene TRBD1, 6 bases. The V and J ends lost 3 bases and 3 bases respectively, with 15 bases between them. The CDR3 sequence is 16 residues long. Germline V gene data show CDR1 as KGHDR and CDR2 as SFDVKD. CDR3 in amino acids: CATSDRDTSWTDTQYF. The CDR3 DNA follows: TGTGCCACCAGTGATCGGGACACTTCGTGGACAGATACGCAGTATTTT.

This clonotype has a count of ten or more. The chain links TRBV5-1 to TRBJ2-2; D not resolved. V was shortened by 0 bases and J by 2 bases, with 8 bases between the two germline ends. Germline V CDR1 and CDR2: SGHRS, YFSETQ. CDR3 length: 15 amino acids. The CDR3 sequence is CASSLVVSNTGELFF. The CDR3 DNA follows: TGCGCCAGCAGCTTGGTTGTTAGCAACACCGGGGAGCTGTTTTTT.

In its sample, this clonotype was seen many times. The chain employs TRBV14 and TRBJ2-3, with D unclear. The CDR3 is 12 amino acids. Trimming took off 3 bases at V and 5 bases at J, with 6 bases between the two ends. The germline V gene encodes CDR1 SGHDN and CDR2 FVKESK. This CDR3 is CASSQNKDTQYF. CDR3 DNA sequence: TGTGCCAGCAGCCAGAATAAAGATACGCAGTATTTT.

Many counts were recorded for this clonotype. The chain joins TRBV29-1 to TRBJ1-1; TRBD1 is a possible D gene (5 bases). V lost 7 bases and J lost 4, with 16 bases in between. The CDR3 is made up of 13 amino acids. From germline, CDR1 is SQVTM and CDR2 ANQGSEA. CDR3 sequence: CSGSSGQGTEAFF. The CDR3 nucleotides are TGCAGCGGATCTTCAGGACAAGGCACTGAAGCTTTCTTT.

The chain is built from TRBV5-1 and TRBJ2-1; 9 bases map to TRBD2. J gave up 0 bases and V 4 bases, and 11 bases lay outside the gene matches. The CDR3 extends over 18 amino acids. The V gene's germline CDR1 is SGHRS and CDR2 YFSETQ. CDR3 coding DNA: TGCGCCAGCAGCCCGGGACGACTAGCGGAGAGCTCCTACAATGAGCAGTTCTTC. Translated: CASSPGRLAESSYNEQFF.

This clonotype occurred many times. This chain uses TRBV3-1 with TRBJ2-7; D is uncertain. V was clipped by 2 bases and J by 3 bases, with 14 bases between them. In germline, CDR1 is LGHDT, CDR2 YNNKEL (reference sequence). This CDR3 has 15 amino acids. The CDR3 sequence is CASSQRATPGYEQYF. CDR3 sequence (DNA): TGTGCCAGCAGCCAACGGGCAACCCCAGGCTACGAGCAGTACTTC.

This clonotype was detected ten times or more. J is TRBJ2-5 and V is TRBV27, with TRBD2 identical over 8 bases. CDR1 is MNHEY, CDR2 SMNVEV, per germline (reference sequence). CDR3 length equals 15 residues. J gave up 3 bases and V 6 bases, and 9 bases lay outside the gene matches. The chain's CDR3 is CASSGGAIGEETQYF. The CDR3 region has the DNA TGTGCCAGCAGCGGGGGGGCGATTGGGGAAGAGACCCAGTACTTC.

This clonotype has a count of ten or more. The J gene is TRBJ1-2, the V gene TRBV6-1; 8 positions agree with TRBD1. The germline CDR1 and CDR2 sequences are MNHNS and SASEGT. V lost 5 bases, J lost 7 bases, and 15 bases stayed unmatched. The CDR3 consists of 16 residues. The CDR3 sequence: CASSTWTGKNLGGYTF. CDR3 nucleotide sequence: TGTGCCAGCAGTACATGGACAGGGAAGAACCTCGGTGGCTACACCTTC.

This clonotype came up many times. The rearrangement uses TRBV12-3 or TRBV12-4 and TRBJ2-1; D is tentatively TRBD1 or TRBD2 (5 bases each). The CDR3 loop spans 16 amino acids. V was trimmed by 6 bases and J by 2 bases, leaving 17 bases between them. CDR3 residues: CASRPPGHPPYNEQFF. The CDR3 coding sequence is TGTGCCAGCAGACCCCCGGGGCATCCTCCCTACAATGAGCAGTTCTTC.

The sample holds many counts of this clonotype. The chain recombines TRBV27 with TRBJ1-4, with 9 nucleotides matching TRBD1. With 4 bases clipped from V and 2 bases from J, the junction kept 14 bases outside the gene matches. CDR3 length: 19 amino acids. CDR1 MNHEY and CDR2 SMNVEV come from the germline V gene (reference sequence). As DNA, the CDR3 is TGTGCCAGCAGTTCATACCAGACCGGGACAGGGTCGACTAATGAAAAACTGTTTTTT. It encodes CASSSYQTGTGSTNEKLFF.